This T cell receptor beta chain was captured by sequencing in a study of memory B cells and T cells in multiple sclerosis. The table came from immunoSEQ multiplex PCR; TCRdb's copy has only in-frame clones and leaves some out. This table holds several thousand clones, around 50% found once. Per the germline V gene, CDR1 is MDHEN and CDR2 is SYDVKM. The CDR3 runs to 16 residues. Trimming took 3 bases from V and 2 from J; bases not matched to a gene: 7. Details on this clone: What it binds is not known.

Study-level points and caveats: Compartments had unequal clone-set sizes, affecting shared clonotype counts.

The source material was memory (CD45RO+) CD8+ T cells from blood. The chain uses TRBV28 and TRBJ2-3; 8 bases fit TRBD2. The origin of this receptor is a human donor with multiple sclerosis. The CDR3 sequence: CASSLVVGGDTDTQYF. The CDR3 DNA reads as TGTGCCAGCAGTTTGGTGGTCGGGGGGGACACAGATACGCAGTATTTT. Full variable domain (outside the CDR3, taken from reference TRBV28 and TRBJ2-3): DVKVTQSSRYLVKRTGEKVFLECVQDMDHENMFWYRQDPGLGLRLIYFSYDVKMKEKGDIPEGYSVSREKKERFSLILESASTNQTSMYLCASSLVVGGDTDTQYFGPGTRLTVL.